This is a list of T cell receptor beta chains from one sample in a study of blood T cell repertoires in COVID-19. Profiled with immunoSEQ multiplex PCR; TCRdb holds only in-frame clones, not every one. The sample records tens of thousands of clones, 80% to 90% being singletons. The sequenced sample was peripheral blood. Every receptor here comes from a woman aged 55-75 years with COVID-19, enrolled during active disease. CDR3s include the opening cysteine and the closing phenylalanine or tryptophan. Each record gives: V gene, clone size, D gene, J gene, CDR3 protein, CDR3 DNA. The D gene is left open where the match is weak. Rows may omit the clone size; those that give it use once, few, many or a size class.

TRBV15	-	TRBD1	TRBJ2-5	CATSPHRGPGETQYF	TGTGCCACCAGCCCTCACAGGGGACCTGGGGAGACCCAGTACTTC
TRBV13	-	TRBD1	TRBJ2-7	CASSTGTGGANEQYF	TGTGCCAGCAGCACAGGGACAGGGGGCGCAAACGAGCAGTACTTC
TRBV28	-	-	TRBJ1-2	CASRQGGYGYTF	TGTGCCAGCCGCCAGGGCGGCTATGGCTACACCTTC
TRBV19	-	TRBD2	TRBJ2-7	CASSISGTSGRYEQYF	TGTGCCAGTAGTATTTCCGGGACTAGCGGACGCTACGAGCAGTACTTC
TRBV7-2	once	-	TRBJ1-1	CASSTPYGSTEAFF	TGTGCCAGCAGCACCCCCTATGGTAGCACTGAAGCTTTCTTT
TRBV9	-	TRBD2	TRBJ2-7	CASNRLAGDEQYF	TGTGCCAGCAACCGACTAGCGGGAGACGAGCAGTACTTC
TRBV5-1	few	TRBD1	TRBJ1-5	CASSLAGTGNQPQHF	TGCGCCAGCAGCTTGGCTGGGACAGGCAATCAGCCCCAGCATTTT
TRBV7-2	-	TRBD2	TRBJ2-7	CASSSTSGSYEQYF	TGTGCCAGCAGCTCGACTAGCGGGTCTTACGAGCAGTACTTC
TRBV10-3	-	TRBD1	TRBJ1-1	CAIGAGQGRTEAFF	TGTGCCATCGGGGCCGGACAGGGGAGAACTGAAGCTTTCTTT
TRBV29-1	-	-	TRBJ2-5	CSVDVLSGETQYF	TGCAGCGTTGACGTCCTAAGTGGAGAGACCCAGTACTTC
TRBV5-8	once	TRBD2	TRBJ2-7	CASSLGQGGIWEEQYF	TGTGCCAGCAGCTTGGGGCAGGGAGGGATTTGGGAAGAGCAGTACTTC
TRBV6-2/TRBV6-3	-	TRBD1	TRBJ1-5	CASSRRTGNSNQPQHF	TGTGCCAGCAGTCGACGGACAGGAAATAGCAATCAGCCCCAGCATTTT
TRBV6-2/TRBV6-3	-	TRBD2	TRBJ2-3	CASSYGTGWTSGADTQYF	TGTGCCAGCAGTTACGGGACAGGTTGGACTAGCGGGGCAGATACGCAGTATTTT
TRBV7-2	-	TRBD2	TRBJ2-7	CASLPLAGGPEQYF	TGTGCCAGCTTGCCCCTAGCGGGAGGGCCCGAGCAGTACTTC
TRBV7-9	-	TRBD1	TRBJ2-7	CASRSGQSYEQYF	TGTGCCAGCAGATCGGGACAGTCCTACGAGCAGTACTTC
TRBV10-1	-	-	TRBJ2-7	CASSVGTLYEQYF	TGCGCCAGCAGTGTCGGGACACTCTACGAGCAGTACTTC
TRBV6-1	-	TRBD1	TRBJ1-5	CASSENWTGGQPQHF	TGTGCCAGCAGTGAGAATTGGACAGGGGGTCAGCCCCAGCATTTT
TRBV7-3	-	TRBD1	TRBJ1-1	CASSPRDRSTEAFF	TGTGCCAGCAGCCCCCGGGACAGATCCACTGAAGCTTTCTTT
TRBV15	-	TRBD1	TRBJ1-5	CATSSYRGSNQPQHF	TGTGCCACCAGCAGTTACAGGGGGAGCAATCAGCCCCAGCATTTT
TRBV4-1	-	TRBD1	TRBJ2-7	CASSQGQGAPYEQYF	TGCGCCAGCAGCCAAGGACAGGGGGCCCCCTACGAGCAGTACTTC
TRBV11-2	-	TRBD2	TRBJ2-2	CATPRTSGINTGELFF	TGTGCCACCCCCCGGACTAGCGGGATTAACACCGGGGAGCTGTTTTTT
TRBV5-1	-	-	TRBJ2-7	CASSSGGWYEQYF	TGCGCCAGCAGCTCAGGGGGGTGGTACGAGCAGTACTTC
TRBV4-1	-	TRBD1	TRBJ2-7	CASSQLTGIDEQYF	TGCGCCAGCAGCCAACTGACAGGGATCGACGAGCAGTACTTC
TRBV12-3/TRBV12-4	-	TRBD2	TRBJ2-3	CASSSSGTQYF	TGTGCCAGCAGTTCTAGCGGTACGCAGTATTTT
TRBV3-1/TRBV3-2	-	-	TRBJ1-1	CASSQEQLNTEAFF	TGTGCCAGCAGCCAAGAACAACTGAACACTGAAGCTTTCTTT
TRBV4-2	-	TRBD2	TRBJ2-1	CASSQDGTGGPAEQFF	TGTGCCAGCAGCCAAGATGGGACGGGAGGGCCTGCAGAGCAGTTCTTC